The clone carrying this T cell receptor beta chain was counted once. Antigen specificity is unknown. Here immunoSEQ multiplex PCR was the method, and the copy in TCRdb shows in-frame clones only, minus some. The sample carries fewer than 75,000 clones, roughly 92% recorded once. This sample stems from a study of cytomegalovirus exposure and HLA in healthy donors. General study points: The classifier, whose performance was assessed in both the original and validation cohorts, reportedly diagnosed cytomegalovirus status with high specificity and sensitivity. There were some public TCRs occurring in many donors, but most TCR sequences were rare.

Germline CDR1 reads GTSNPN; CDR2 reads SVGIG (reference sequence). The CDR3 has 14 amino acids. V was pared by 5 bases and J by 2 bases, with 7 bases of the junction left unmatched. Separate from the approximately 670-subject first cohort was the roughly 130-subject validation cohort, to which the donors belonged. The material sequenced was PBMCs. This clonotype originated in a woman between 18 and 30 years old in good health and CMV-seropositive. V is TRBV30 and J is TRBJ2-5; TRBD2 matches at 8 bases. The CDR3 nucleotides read TGTGCCTGGGGCCCCGGGACTAGTCAAGAGACCCAGTACTTC. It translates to CAWGPGTSQETQYF.